The 14 T cell receptor beta chains below all came from one sample that was sequenced in a study of beta chain features in type 1 diabetes. Their antigen targets remain unknown. General observations from the study: Type 1 diabetes patients had moderately but significantly shorter TCRB CDR3s in all four CD4+ subsets.

Of the isolated RNA, all was reverse transcribed, and so the sequenced material was expressed TCRB transcripts. The data were produced by immunoSEQ multiplex PCR, yet TCRdb's version contains in-frame clones alone and is incomplete. The table has 600,000 to 700,000 clones, 9.5% to 15% seen once. The sequenced sample was naive CD4+ T cells from blood. These receptors were collected from a man younger than 40 with type 1 diabetes.

The V gene is TRBV7-3, the J gene TRBJ1-1; the D is unclear. V gave up 5 bases and J gave up 2 bases, with 9 bases separating them. The germline CDR1 and CDR2 sequences are SGHTA and FQGTGA. CDR3 size: 13 residues. The CDR3 region is CASSGINNTEAFF. The CDR3 bases are TGTGCCAGCAGCGGTATCAATAACACTGAAGCTTTCTTT.

The DNA of the CDR3 is TGTGCCATCAGTGAGTCAGGTCCCGGGGAGCTGTTTTTT. As protein: CAISESGPGELFF. V usage is TRBV10-3 and J usage is TRBJ2-2; D gene uncertain. V was clipped by 0 bases and J by 6 bases, with 5 bases between them. There are 13 residues in the CDR3. Germline CDR1 ENHRY, CDR2 SYGVKD.

This chain connects TRBV7-9 to TRBJ2-5, with D maybe TRBD1 (6 bases). Between the trimmed V and J ends, which lost 5 bases and 5 bases, there was a span of 18 bases. Germline CDR1 reads SEHNR; CDR2 reads FQNEAQ (reference sequence). This CDR3 is built from 15 residues. CDR3 sequence (DNA): TGTGCCAGCAGCCTGATGCAGGGGATGTCGGAGACCCAGTACTTC. Protein sequence: CASSLMQGMSETQYF.

The chain recombines TRBV7-2 with TRBJ2-5, with 7 bases aligning to TRBD2. Losses at the gene ends were 8 bases for V and 1 base for J; bases not matched to a gene: 4. This CDR3 region has 13 residues. CDR1 and CDR2 from the germline V gene are SGHTA and FQGNSA. The CDR3 region has the DNA TGTGCCAGCTTGCCGGGGGGCCAAGAGACCCAGTACTTC. It translates to CASLPGGQETQYF.

This clone came up a few times. The gene calls are TRBV11-2 and TRBJ2-1, with 9 nucleotides matching TRBD1. The germline CDR1 and CDR2 sequences are SGHAT and FQNNGV. The CDR3 consists of 17 residues. Losses at the gene ends were 5 bases for V and 4 bases for J; bases not matched to a gene: 12. Written as DNA, the CDR3 is TGTGCCAGCAGCCATATAGGACAGGGGCCCCCTTACAATGAGCAGTTCTTC. Protein product: CASSHIGQGPPYNEQFF.

The table lists this clone with a few counts. The rearrangement joins TRBV13 to TRBJ1-1; D not resolved. CDR3 length: 13 amino acids. Trimming took off 5 bases at V and 4 bases at J, with 11 bases between the two ends. Germline lookup yields CDR1 PRHDT and CDR2 FYEKMQ (reference sequence). The CDR3, as DNA: TGTGCCAGCAGCCCCCGACAAGCCACTGAAGCTTTCTTT. Translating gives CASSPRQATEAFF.

The J gene is TRBJ2-7, the V gene TRBV7-9, with D perhaps assigned TRBD1 or TRBD2 (5 bases each). Trimming stripped 5 bases from V and 6 bases from J, with 23 bases between. The CDR3 is made up of 16 amino acids. The V gene's germline CDR1 is SEHNR and CDR2 FQNEAQ (reference sequence). The CDR3 here is CASSLLLTGTRFEQYF. The CDR3 coding sequence is TGTGCCAGCAGCCTACTATTAACGGGGACCCGGTTCGAGCAGTACTTC.

This clone has a handful of counts. This chain joins TRBV7-9 and TRBJ2-1, with D possibly being TRBD2 (6 bases). The CDR3 is 15 amino acids. V lost 4 bases to trimming and J lost 4 bases, with 14 bases between them. Germline V CDR1 and CDR2: SEHNR, FQNEAQ (reference sequence). CDR3 DNA sequence: TGTGCCAGCAGCTCTCAGTTCCGGGGGTACAATGAGCAGTTCTTC. Translation gives CASSSQFRGYNEQFF.

This clone came up a few times. The V call is TRBV10-3, the J call TRBJ2-5; D might be TRBD2 (6 bases). CDR3 length equals 15 residues. Germline V CDR1 and CDR2: ENHRY, SYGVKD. Trimming cost V 6 bases and J 1 base, with 15 bases left between them. The CDR3 nucleotides read TGTGCCATCAGCGCCGGGACTCCCTCCCAAGAGACCCAGTACTTC. Protein: CAISAGTPSQETQYF.

Only a few counts were recorded for this clone. This chain joins TRBV5-4 and TRBJ2-5; 11 bases fit TRBD1. Unmatched junction bases numbered 10, after V lost 1 base and J lost 5 bases. The CDR3 is 17 residues long. Germline V gene sequence: CDR1 SGHNT, CDR2 YYREEE (reference sequence). DNA of the CDR3: TGTGCCAGCAGCTTGAGGACAGGGGGCGCCCCTGGCGAGACCCAGTACTTC. Translating gives CASSLRTGGAPGETQYF.

J is TRBJ1-1 and V is TRBV4-2; D may be TRBD1 (5 bases). Germline V gives CDR1 LGHNA, CDR2 YNFKEQ. V was cut by 0 bases and J by 4 bases, with 9 bases left in between. CDR3 size: 14 residues. The CDR3 loop is CASSQDRRGTEAFF. In DNA form, the CDR3 reads TGTGCCAGCAGCCAAGATCGTAGGGGCACTGAAGCTTTCTTT.

The V gene is TRBV2, the J gene TRBJ2-2; D gene uncertain. The germline CDR1 and CDR2 sequences are SNHLY and FYNNEI. The V gene lost 2 bases and the J gene lost 7 bases, with 11 bases spanning the gap. The CDR3 runs to 14 residues. In DNA, the CDR3 is TGTGCCAGCAGTGAAACGGCGGCCCTCGGGGAGCTGTTTTTT. Protein sequence: CASSETAALGELFF. The complete variable domain, with remaining parts taken from reference TRBV2 and TRBJ2-2, reads EPEVTQTPSHQVTQMGQEVILRCVPISNHLYFYWYRQILGQKVEFLVSFYNNEISEKSEIFDDQFSVERPDGSNFTLKIRSTKLEDSAMYFCASSETAALGELFFGEGSRLTVL.

This clone was picked up a small number of times. This rearrangement joins TRBV4-3 to TRBJ1-2, with D possibly matching TRBD1 (6 bases). Per germline, CDR1 LGHNA and CDR2 YSLEER. Deletions cut 0 bases from V and 9 bases from J, with 11 bases between. This CDR3 comprises 13 residues. This chain's CDR3 is CASSQDRGNRYTF. The CDR3 coding sequence is TGCGCCAGCAGCCAAGATAGGGGGAATCGCTACACCTTC.

V usage is TRBV5-4 and J usage is TRBJ2-3; TRBD1 agrees at 9 bases. CDR3 length: 15 residues. Germline V gene sequence: CDR1 SGHNT, CDR2 YYREEE (reference sequence). With 1 base clipped from V and 3 bases from J, the junction kept 3 bases outside the gene matches. The CDR3, as DNA: TGTGCCAGCAGCTTGTCGACAGGGGGAACAGATACGCAGTATTTT. Its translation is CASSLSTGGTDTQYF. Complete variable domain (other parts from reference TRBV5-4 and TRBJ2-3): ETGVTQSPTHLIKTRGQQVTLRCSSQSGHNTVSWYQQALGQGPQFIFQYYREEENGRGNFPPRFSGLQFPNYSSELNVNALELDDSALYLCASSLSTGGTDTQYFGPGTRLTVL.